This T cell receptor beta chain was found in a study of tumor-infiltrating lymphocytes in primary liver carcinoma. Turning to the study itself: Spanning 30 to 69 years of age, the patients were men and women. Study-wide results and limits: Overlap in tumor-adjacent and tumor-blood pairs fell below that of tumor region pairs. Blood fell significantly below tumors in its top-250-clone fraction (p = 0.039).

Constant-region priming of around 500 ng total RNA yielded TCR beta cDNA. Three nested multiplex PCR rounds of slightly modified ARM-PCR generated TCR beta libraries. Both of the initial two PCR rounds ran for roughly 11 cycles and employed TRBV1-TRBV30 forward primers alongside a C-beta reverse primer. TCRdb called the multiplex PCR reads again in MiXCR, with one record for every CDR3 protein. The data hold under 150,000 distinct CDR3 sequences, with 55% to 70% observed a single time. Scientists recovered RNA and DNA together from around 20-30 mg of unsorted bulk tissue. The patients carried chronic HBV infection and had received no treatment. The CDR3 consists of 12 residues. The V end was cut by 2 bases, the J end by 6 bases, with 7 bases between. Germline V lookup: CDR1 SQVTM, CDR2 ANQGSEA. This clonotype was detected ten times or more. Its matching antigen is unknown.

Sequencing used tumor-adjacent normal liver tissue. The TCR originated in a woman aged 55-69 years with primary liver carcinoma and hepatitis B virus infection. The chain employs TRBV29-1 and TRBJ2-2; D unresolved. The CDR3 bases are TGCAGCGTTGAAAGGGTGGCCGGGGAGCTGTTTTTT. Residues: CSVERVAGELFF.